This TCR beta chain was captured by sequencing in a study of blood T cell repertoires in COVID-19 (dated by TCRdb to 2020 to 2022). The study in broad terms: Samples covering the acute and convalescent phases of COVID-19 were provided by collaborators in the United States, Italy and Spain. The prospective study material was composed of cDNA or gDNA derived from T cells, B-cell-depleted T cells, or PBMCs. Subjects who had been exposed to COVID-19, were actively infected with it, or had recovered from it provided the deeply sampled blood TCRbeta repertoires that made up the dataset. A freely available public database, intended as a resource for researchers studying the immune response to SARS-CoV-2, is where the repertoires were released. Samples were obtained from the ongoing ImmuneRACE study (first 160 participants) and from roughly 1,300 subjects provided by 6 global collaborators. The sample metadata nearly always contained a de-identified subject ID, COVID-19 status, age in years and sex. Where available, HLA class I and class II types were obtained from metadata supplied by the sample provider rather than from assay-based typing.

What the research found in general, with its limitations: Clinical and demographic metadata were provided uncurated, with the amount varying by source and participant.

Whole blood was collected in K2EDTA tubes by collaborating institutions according to the institutions' own protocols. For TCRbeta analysis, collaborators shipped samples as frozen whole blood, isolated PBMCs, or DNA extracted from either of those sample types. The immunoSEQ Assay, a bias-controlled multiplex PCR, was used to amplify TCRbeta CDR3 regions from genomic DNA. Processing in the source paper ran as follows. The number of nucleated cells in each sample was estimated by amplification of reference gene primers within the assay. To quantify the absolute abundance of each unique TCRbeta CDR3 rearrangement, sequence reads were collapsed and filtered. Productive Simpson clonality was computed per sample as the square root of Simpson's diversity index over productive rearrangements. Here the immuneACCESS table is served through TCRdb, limited to in-frame sequences with V and J called. Missing clones are a known gap in these copies; in checked studies unresolved V genes cover under half, and the rest lacks a known reason. That table furnishes V, J and clone size, whereas the DNA furnished D and trimming. The sample includes 350,000 to 450,000 clones, with 85% observed a single time. In total, the top ten clones hold roughly 3.6% of the sample.

A single count supports this clone. There is no known antigen for this receptor. Base qualities are not at hand, and no much larger clone is one base apart. Inclusive of the bounding cysteine and phenylalanine, the CDR3 is 17 residues long. Just CDR3 DNA is preserved here, 51 bases in frame from base 1. CDR1 LGHNA and CDR2 YNFKEQ were looked up in the germline V gene. The junction shows trimming of 2 bases on V and 0 bases on J, and the gene matches do not reach 4 bases of it. The rearranged segments are TRBV4-2 and TRBJ2-5; 12 nucleotides in the junction match TRBD2. The sequenced sample was peripheral blood. This clonotype originated in a woman aged 18-29 years with acute or convalescent COVID-19. DNA sequence: TGTGCCAGCAGCCAAACTACTAGCGGGAGGAACCAAGAGACCCAGTACTTC. This gives the protein CASSQTTSGRNQETQYF.